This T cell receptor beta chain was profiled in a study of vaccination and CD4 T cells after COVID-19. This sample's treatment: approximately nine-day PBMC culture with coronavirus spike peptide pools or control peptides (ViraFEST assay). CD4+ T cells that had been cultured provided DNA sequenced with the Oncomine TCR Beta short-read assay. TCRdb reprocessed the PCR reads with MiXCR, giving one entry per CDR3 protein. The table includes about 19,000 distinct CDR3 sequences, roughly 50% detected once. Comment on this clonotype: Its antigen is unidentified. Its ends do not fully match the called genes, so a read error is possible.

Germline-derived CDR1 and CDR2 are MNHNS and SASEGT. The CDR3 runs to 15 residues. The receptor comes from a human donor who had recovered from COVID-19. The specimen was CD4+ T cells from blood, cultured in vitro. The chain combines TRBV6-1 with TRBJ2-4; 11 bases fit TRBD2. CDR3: CASSVPGLAVDIQYF. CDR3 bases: TGTGCCAGCAGCGTCCCGGGACTAGCGGTAGACATTCAATACTTC.